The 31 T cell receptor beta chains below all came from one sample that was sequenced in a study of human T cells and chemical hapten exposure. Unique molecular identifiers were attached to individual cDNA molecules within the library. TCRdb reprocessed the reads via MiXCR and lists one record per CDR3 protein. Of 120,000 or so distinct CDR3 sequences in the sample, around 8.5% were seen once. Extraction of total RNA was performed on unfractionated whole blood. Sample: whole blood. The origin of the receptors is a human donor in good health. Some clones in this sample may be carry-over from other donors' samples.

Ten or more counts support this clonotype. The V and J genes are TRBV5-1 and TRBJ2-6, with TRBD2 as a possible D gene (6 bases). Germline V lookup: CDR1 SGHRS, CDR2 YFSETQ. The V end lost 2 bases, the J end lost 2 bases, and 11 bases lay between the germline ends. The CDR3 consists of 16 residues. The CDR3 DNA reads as TGCGCCAGCAGCTTAGGAGGAGGGACTGGGGCCAACGTCCTGACTTTC. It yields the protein CASSLGGGTGANVLTF.

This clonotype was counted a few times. The CDR3 loop is CASSSRDRGYYGYTF. In DNA form, the CDR3 reads TGTGCCAGTAGTAGCCGGGACAGGGGGTACTATGGCTACACCTTC. The chain is built from TRBV19 and TRBJ1-2, with 11 bases lining up with TRBD1. V was clipped by 4 bases and J by 3 bases; unmatched bases: 4. The CDR3 runs to 15 residues. The germline CDR1 and CDR2 sequences are LNHDA and SQIVND (reference sequence).

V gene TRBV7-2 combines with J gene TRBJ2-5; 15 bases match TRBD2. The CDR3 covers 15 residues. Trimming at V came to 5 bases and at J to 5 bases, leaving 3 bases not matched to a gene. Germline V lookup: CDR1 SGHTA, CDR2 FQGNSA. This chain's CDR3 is CASSRTSGREETQYF. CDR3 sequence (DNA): TGTGCCAGCAGCCGGACTAGCGGGAGGGAGGAGACCCAGTACTTC.

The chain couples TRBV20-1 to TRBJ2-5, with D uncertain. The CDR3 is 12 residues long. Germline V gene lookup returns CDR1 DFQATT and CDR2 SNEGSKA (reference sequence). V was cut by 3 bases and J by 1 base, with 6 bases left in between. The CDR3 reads CSASPGQETQYF. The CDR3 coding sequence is TGCAGTGCTAGTCCCGGCCAAGAGACCCAGTACTTC.

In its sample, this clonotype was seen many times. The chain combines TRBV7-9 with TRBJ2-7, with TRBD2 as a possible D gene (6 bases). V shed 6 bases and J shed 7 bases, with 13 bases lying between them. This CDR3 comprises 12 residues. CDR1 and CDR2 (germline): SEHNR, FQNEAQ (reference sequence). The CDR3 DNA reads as TGTGCCAGCAGTTCACTGGGGGGTGAGCAGTACTTC. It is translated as CASSSLGGEQYF.

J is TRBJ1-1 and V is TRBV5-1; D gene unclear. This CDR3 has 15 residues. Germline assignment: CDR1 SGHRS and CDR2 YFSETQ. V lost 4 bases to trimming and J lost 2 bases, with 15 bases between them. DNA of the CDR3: TGCGCCAGCAGCCCCCAAACGGCGCGAAACACTGAAGCTTTCTTT. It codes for CASSPQTARNTEAFF. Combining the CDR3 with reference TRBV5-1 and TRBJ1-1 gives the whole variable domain KAGVTQTPRYLIKTRGQQVTLSCSPISGHRSVSWYQQTPGQGLQFLFEYFSETQRNKGNFPGRFSGRQFSNSRSEMNVSTLELGDSALYLCASSPQTARNTEAFFGQGTRLTVV.

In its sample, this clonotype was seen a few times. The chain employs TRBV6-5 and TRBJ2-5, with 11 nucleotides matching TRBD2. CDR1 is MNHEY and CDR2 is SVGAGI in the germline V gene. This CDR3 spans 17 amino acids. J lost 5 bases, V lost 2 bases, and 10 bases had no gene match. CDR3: CASSYAPSGGLVETQYF. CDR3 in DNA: TGTGCCAGCAGTTACGCCCCTAGCGGGGGGTTGGTTGAGACCCAGTACTTC.

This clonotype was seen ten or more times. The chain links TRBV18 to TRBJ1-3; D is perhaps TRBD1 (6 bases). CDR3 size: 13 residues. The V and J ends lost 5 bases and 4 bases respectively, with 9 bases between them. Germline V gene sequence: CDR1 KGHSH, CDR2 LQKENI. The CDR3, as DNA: TGTGCCAGCTCAACAGGGACCGGAAACACCATATATTTT. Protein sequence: CASSTGTGNTIYF.

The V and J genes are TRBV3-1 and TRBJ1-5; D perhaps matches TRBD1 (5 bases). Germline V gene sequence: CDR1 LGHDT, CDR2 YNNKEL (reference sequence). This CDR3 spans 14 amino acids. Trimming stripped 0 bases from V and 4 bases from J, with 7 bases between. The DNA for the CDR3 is TGTGCCAGCAGCCAAGATGCAGGGAATCAGCCCCAGCATTTT. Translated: CASSQDAGNQPQHF.

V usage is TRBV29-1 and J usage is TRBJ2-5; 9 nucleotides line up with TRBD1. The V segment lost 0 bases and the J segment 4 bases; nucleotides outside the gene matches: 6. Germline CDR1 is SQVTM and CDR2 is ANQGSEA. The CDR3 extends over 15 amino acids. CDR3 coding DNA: TGCAGCGTTGAAGACCGGGACAGGGTGAGAGAGACCCAGTACTTC. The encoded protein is CSVEDRDRVRETQYF.

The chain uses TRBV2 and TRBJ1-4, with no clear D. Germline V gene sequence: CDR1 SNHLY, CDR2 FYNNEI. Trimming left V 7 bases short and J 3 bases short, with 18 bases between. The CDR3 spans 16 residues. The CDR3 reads CASTLRDPAANEKLFF. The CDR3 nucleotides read TGTGCCAGCACCCTAAGAGACCCCGCAGCTAATGAAAAACTGTTTTTT.

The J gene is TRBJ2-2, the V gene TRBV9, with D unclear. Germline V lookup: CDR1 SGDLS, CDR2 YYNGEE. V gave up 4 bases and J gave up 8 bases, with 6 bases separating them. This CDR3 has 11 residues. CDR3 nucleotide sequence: TGTGCCAGCAGCCATGGAGGGGAGCTGTTTTTT. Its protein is CASSHGGELFF.

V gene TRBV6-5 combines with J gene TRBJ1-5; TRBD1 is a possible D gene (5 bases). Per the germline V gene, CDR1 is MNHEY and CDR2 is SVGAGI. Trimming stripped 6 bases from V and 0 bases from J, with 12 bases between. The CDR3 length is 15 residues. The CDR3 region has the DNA TGTGCCAGCAGCCGCGGGGGGGATAGCAATCAGCCCCAGCATTTT. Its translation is CASSRGGDSNQPQHF.

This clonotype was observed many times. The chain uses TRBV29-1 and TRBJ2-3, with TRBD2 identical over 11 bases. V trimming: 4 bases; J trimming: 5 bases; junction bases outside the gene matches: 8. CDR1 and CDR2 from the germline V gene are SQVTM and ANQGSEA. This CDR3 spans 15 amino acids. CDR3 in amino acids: CSVVWLAGGGDTQYF. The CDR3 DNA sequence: TGCAGCGTTGTATGGCTAGCGGGGGGAGGAGATACGCAGTATTTT.

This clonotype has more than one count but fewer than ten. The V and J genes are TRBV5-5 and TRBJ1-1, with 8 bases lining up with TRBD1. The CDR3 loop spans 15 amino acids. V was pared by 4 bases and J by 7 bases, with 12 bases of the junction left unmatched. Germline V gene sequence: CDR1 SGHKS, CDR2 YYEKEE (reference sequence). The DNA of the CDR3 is TGTGCCAGCAGCGTGATCAGGGGGCGCAAAGGTGAAGCTTTCTTT. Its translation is CASSVIRGRKGEAFF.

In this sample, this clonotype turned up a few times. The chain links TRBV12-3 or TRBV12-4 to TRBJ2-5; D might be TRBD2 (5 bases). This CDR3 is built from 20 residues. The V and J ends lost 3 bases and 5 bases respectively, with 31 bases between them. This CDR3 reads CASSFRRRFLRSGESETQYF. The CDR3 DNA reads TGTGCCAGCAGTTTTAGGCGCCGCTTCCTTCGGAGCGGAGAGAGTGAGACCCAGTACTTC.

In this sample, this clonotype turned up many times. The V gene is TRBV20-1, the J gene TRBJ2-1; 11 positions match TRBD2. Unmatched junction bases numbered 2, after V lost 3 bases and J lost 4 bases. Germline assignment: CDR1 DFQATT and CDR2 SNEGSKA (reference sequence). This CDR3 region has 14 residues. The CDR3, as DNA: TGCAGTGCTAGGGGACTAGCGGATTACAATGAGCAGTTCTTC. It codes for CSARGLADYNEQFF.

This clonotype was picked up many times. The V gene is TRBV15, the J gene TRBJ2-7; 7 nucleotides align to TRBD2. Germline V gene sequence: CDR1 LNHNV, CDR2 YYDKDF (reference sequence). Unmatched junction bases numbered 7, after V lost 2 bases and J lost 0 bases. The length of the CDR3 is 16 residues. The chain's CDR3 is CATSRWGGTHSYEQYF. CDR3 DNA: TGTGCCACCAGCAGATGGGGGGGGACCCACTCCTACGAGCAGTACTTC.

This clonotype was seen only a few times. The CDR3 reads CASSQVNRGDEQFF. In nucleotides, the CDR3 is TGTGCCAGCAGCCAAGTGAACAGGGGCGATGAGCAGTTCTTC. This rearrangement joins TRBV3-1 to TRBJ2-1; 7 positions match TRBD1. The CDR3 runs to 14 residues. CDR1 LGHDT and CDR2 YNNKEL come from the germline V gene (reference sequence). After removal of 1 base from V and 8 bases from J, the junction contained 5 bases not matched to a gene.

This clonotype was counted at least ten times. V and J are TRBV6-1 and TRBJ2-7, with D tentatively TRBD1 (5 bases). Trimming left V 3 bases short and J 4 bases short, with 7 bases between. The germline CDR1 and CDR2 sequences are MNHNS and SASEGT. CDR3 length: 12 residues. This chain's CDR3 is CASSDREYEQYF. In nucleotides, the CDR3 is TGTGCCAGCAGTGACAGGGAATACGAGCAGTACTTC.

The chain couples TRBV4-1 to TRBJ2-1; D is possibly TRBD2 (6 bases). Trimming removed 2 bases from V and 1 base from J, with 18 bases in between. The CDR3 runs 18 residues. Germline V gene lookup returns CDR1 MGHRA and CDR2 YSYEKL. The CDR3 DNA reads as TGCGCCAGCAGCCAATTCCCTACTAGCCCCCCTTCCTACAATGAGCAGTTCTTC. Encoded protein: CASSQFPTSPPSYNEQFF.

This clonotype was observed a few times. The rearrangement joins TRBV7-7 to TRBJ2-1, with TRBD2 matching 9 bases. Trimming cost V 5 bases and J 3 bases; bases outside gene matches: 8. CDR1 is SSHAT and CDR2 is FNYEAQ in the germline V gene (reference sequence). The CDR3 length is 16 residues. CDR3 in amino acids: CASSILAGEDYNEQFF. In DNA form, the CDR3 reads TGTGCCAGCAGCATATTAGCGGGAGAAGACTACAATGAGCAGTTCTTC.

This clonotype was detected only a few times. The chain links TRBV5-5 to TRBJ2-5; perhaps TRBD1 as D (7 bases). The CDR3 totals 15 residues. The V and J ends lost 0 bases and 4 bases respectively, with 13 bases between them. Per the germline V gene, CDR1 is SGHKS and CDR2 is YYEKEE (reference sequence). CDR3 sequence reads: CASSLAGGGPETQYF. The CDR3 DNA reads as TGTGCCAGCAGCTTGGCAGGAGGGGGCCCAGAGACCCAGTACTTC.

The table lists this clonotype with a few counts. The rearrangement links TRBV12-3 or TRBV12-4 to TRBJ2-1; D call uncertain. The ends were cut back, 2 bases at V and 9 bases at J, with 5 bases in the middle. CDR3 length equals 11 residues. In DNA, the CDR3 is TGTGCCAGCAGTTTAAGGGCTGAGCAGTTCTTC. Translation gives CASSLRAEQFF.

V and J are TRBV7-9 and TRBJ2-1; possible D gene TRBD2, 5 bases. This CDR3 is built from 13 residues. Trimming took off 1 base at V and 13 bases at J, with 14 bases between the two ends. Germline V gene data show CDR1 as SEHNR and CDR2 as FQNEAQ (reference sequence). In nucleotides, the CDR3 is TGTGCCAGCAGCTTAGAGGCGAGGTCGGGACAGTTCTTC. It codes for CASSLEARSGQFF.

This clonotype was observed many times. The chain's CDR3 is CSASSISYNEQFF. The CDR3 region has the DNA TGCAGTGCAAGTTCTATCTCCTACAATGAGCAGTTCTTC. The rearrangement joins TRBV20-1 to TRBJ2-1; no firm D call. Germline V lookup: CDR1 DFQATT, CDR2 SNEGSKA (reference sequence). The CDR3 consists of 13 residues. V was pared by 6 bases and J by 0 bases, with 9 bases between.

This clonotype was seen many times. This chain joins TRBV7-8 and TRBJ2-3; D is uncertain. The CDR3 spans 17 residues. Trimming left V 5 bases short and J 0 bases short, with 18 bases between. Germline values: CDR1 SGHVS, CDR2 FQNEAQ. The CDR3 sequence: CASSVRIPRKSTDTQYF. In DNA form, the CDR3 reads TGTGCCAGCAGCGTCCGCATCCCGCGGAAAAGCACAGATACGCAGTATTTT. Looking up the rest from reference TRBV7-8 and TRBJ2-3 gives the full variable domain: GAGVSQSPRYKVAKRGQDVALRCDPISGHVSLFWYQQALGQGPEFLTYFQNEAQLDKSGLPSDRFFAERPEGSVSTLKIQRTQQEDSAVYLCASSVRIPRKSTDTQYFGPGTRLTVL.

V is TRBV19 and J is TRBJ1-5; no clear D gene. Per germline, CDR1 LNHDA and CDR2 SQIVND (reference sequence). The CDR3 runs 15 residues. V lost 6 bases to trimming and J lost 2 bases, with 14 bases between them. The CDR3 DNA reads TGTGCCAGTAGCCCCAGTAGTACGGGCAATCAGCCCCAGCATTTT. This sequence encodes CASSPSSTGNQPQHF.

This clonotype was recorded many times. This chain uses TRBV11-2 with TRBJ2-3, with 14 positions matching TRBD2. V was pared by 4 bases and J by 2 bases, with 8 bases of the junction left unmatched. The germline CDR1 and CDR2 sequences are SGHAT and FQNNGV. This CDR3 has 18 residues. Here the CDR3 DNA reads TGTGCCAGCAGCTCATCTAGACTAGCGGGAGGGTTCACAGATACGCAGTATTTT. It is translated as CASSSSRLAGGFTDTQYF.

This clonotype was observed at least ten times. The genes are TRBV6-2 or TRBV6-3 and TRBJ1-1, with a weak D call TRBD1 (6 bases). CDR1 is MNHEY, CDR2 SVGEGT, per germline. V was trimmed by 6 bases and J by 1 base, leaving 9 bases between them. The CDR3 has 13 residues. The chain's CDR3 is CASSETGNTEAFF. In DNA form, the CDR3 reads TGTGCCAGCAGCGAGACAGGGAACACTGAAGCTTTCTTT.

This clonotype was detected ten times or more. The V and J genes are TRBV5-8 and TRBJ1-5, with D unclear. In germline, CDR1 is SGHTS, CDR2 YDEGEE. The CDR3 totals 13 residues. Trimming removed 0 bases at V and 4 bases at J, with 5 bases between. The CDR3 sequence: CASSLAQNQPQHF. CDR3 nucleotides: TGTGCCAGCAGCTTGGCCCAGAATCAGCCCCAGCATTTT.